This is a list of T cell receptor beta chains from one sample in a study of blood T cell repertoires in COVID-19. Here immunoSEQ multiplex PCR was the method, and the copy in TCRdb shows in-frame clones only, minus some. The sample lists about 230,000 clones; 70% to 90% were seen once. Sequencing was done on a sample of peripheral blood. Receptors were obtained from a man aged 25-45 years with COVID-19, enrolled during active disease. Both conserved end residues are part of each CDR3. Fields, in order: J gene, D gene, clone size, V gene, CDR3 protein, CDR3 DNA. D genes are given only for firm matches. Expanded clones get a size class; other rows say once, few or many, or leave the size out.

TRBJ2-5 | TRBD2 | NA | TRBV27 | CASRPYQRGTQYF | TGTGCCAGCAGGCCCTATCAGCGGGGGACCCAGTACTTC
TRBJ1-2 | TRBD1 | NA | TRBV5-5 | CASSLERDRGRKHYGYTF | TGTGCCAGCAGCTTGGAACGGGACAGGGGCCGGAAGCACTATGGCTACACCTTC
TRBJ1-2 | TRBD1 | NA | TRBV7-3 | CASSPGTGEGNGYTF | TGTGCCAGCAGCCCAGGGACAGGGGAAGGGAATGGCTACACCTTC
TRBJ1-6 | NA | NA | TRBV11-2 | CASSYPGGSNSPLHF | TGTGCCAGCAGCTACCCGGGGGGGAGCAATTCACCCCTCCACTTT
TRBJ2-5 | TRBD2 | NA | TRBV7-9 | CASSLLTSEQETQYF | TGTGCCAGCAGCTTACTCACTAGCGAACAAGAGACCCAGTACTTC
TRBJ1-2 | TRBD1 | NA | TRBV6-1 | CASSAQPRGRANGYTF | TGTGCCAGCAGTGCCCAACCCAGGGGGCGGGCGAATGGCTACACCTTC
TRBJ2-7 | NA | NA | TRBV12-3/TRBV12-4 | CASSYRVYEQYF | TGTGCCAGCAGTTACAGGGTTTACGAGCAGTACTTC
TRBJ1-1 | TRBD1 | NA | TRBV5-1 | CASSLGGQPNTEAFF | TGCGCCAGCAGCTTGGGGGGACAGCCGAACACTGAAGCTTTCTTT
TRBJ2-4 | TRBD1 | NA | TRBV14 | CASSQETGEKEYF | TGTGCCAGCAGCCAAGAGACAGGGGAGAAGGAGTACTTC
TRBJ2-7 | TRBD1 | NA | TRBV19 | CASSSGQVDSYEQYF | TGTGCCAGTAGTTCCGGACAGGTTGACTCCTACGAGCAGTACTTC
TRBJ2-2 | NA | few | TRBV21-1 | CASSKGLAGGPAGELFF | TGTGCCAGCAGCAAAGGTTTAGCGGGGGGGCCAGCCGGGGAGCTGTTTTTT
TRBJ2-1 | NA | NA | TRBV15 | CATSRDGNRRRGNEQFF | TGTGCCACCAGCAGAGATGGGAACAGAAGAAGGGGCAATGAGCAGTTCTTC
TRBJ2-7 | NA | NA | TRBV4-3 | CASSAERRASGEQYF | TGCGCCAGCAGCGCCGAACGGAGGGCCTCTGGGGAGCAGTACTTC
TRBJ2-3 | NA | NA | TRBV7-9 | CASSLGSGSTDTQYF | TGTGCCAGCAGCTTAGGATCGGGAAGCACAGATACGCAGTATTTT
TRBJ1-1 | NA | NA | TRBV7-3 | CASREAMNTEAFF | TGTGCCAGCAGGGAGGCTATGAACACTGAAGCTTTCTTT
TRBJ2-2 | TRBD2 | NA | TRBV4-3 | CASSPERGPLDPGQNTGELFF | TGCGCCAGCAGCCCCGAGCGGGGACCCTTGGACCCCGGACAGAACACCGGGGAGCTGTTTTTT
TRBJ2-7 | TRBD1 | NA | TRBV28 | CASRPGTAYYEQYF | TGTGCCAGCCGACCCGGGACAGCATACTACGAGCAGTACTTC
TRBJ1-2 | TRBD1 | NA | TRBV24-1 | CATSGGGGGGYTF | TGTGCCACCAGTGGTGGAGGGGGCGGTGGCTACACCTTC
TRBJ1-1 | TRBD1 | once | TRBV2 | CASSQTGVGTEAFF | TGTGCCAGCAGCCAGACAGGGGTGGGAACTGAAGCTTTCTTT
TRBJ1-5 | TRBD1 | NA | TRBV6-2/TRBV6-3 | CASSYGTGADNQPQHF | TGTGCCAGCAGTTACGGGACAGGGGCCGATAATCAGCCCCAGCATTTT
TRBJ2-3 | TRBD2 | NA | TRBV18 | CASSPPSGTSNADTQYF | TGTGCCAGCTCACCCCCCTCAGGGACTAGCAACGCAGATACGCAGTATTTT
TRBJ2-5 | TRBD2 | NA | TRBV30 | CAWSQREMNRETQYF | TGTGCCTGGAGTCAGCGGGAGATGAACCGGGAGACCCAGTACTTC
TRBJ1-1 | TRBD1 | NA | TRBV18 | CASSTEGQGITEAFF | TGTGCCAGCTCAACCGAAGGACAGGGAATCACTGAAGCTTTCTTT
TRBJ1-2 | TRBD1 | NA | TRBV4-3 | CASSPRQGDGYTF | TGCGCCAGCAGCCCCCGACAGGGAGACGGCTACACCTTC
TRBJ1-5 | NA | NA | TRBV7-9 | CASSSDRSNQPQHF | TGTGCCAGCAGCTCTGACAGGTCCAATCAGCCCCAGCATTTT
TRBJ1-1 | NA | once | TRBV13 | CASSIMNTEAFF | TGTGCCAGCAGCATAATGAACACTGAAGCTTTCTTT
TRBJ2-7 | NA | NA | TRBV9 | CASSPRTEDYEQYF | TGTGCCAGCAGCCCCCGGACAGAGGACTACGAGCAGTACTTC
TRBJ2-7 | TRBD2 | few | TRBV7-8 | CASSLTRTWEGEYF | TGTGCCAGCAGCTTAACGAGAACATGGGAGGGAGAGTACTTC
TRBJ2-3 | NA | NA | TRBV7-2 | CASSLVQVSTDTQYF | TGTGCCAGCAGCTTAGTTCAGGTAAGCACAGATACGCAGTATTTT
TRBJ2-1 | NA | NA | TRBV18 | CASSPFAGPPNEQFF | TGTGCCAGCTCACCCTTTGCGGGACCCCCCAATGAGCAGTTCTTC
TRBJ2-1 | TRBD2 | NA | TRBV28 | CASSPSGSSYNEQFF | TGTGCCAGCAGCCCGAGCGGGAGTTCCTACAATGAGCAGTTCTTC
TRBJ2-1 | NA | NA | TRBV7-2 | CASSFRVNEQFF | TGTGCCAGCAGCTTTCGGGTCAATGAGCAGTTCTTC
TRBJ1-6 | NA | once | TRBV9 | CASSGRGSSMGYSPLHF | TGTGCCAGCAGCGGGCGGGGTTCGTCGATGGGTTATTCACCCCTCCACTTT
TRBJ1-3 | TRBD1 | NA | TRBV7-8 | CASRPQGGGNTIYF | TGTGCCAGCCGCCCACAGGGGGGGGGAAACACCATATATTTT
TRBJ1-2 | NA | once | TRBV7-2 | CASSLWGDNYGYTF | TGTGCCAGCAGCTTATGGGGCGATAACTATGGCTACACCTTC
TRBJ2-7 | NA | NA | TRBV19 | CASSRKGQNLRHEQYF | TGTGCCAGTAGTAGAAAAGGACAGAATCTTCGCCACGAGCAGTACTTC
TRBJ1-6 | NA | NA | TRBV5-1 | CASSYDDRPINSPLHF | TGCGCCAGCAGCTATGATGACAGACCCATTAATTCACCCCTCCACTTT
TRBJ1-2 | NA | NA | TRBV10-3 | CAISDDTLSSGYTF | TGTGCCATCAGTGACGACACCTTGTCGTCTGGCTACACCTTC
TRBJ2-1 | TRBD1 | once | TRBV4-3 | CASSPSTGSYNEQFF | TGCGCCAGCAGCCCGTCGACAGGGTCCTACAATGAGCAGTTCTTC
TRBJ2-7 | NA | once | TRBV2 | CASSERGGIGSYEQYF | TGTGCCAGCAGTGAACGTGGGGGGATAGGCTCCTACGAGCAGTACTTC
TRBJ2-1 | NA | NA | TRBV5-8 | CASSARRGSSYNEQFF | TGTGCCAGCAGCGCTCGCCGGGGATCCTCCTACAATGAGCAGTTCTTC
TRBJ2-2 | TRBD2 | NA | TRBV28 | CASSSSGRPRLGELFF | TGTGCCAGCAGCTCTAGCGGGAGGCCCAGGTTGGGGGAGCTGTTTTTT
TRBJ1-2 | TRBD1 | NA | TRBV5-4 | CASSYSTGIHGYTF | TGTGCCAGCAGTTATTCGACAGGGATTCATGGCTACACCTTC